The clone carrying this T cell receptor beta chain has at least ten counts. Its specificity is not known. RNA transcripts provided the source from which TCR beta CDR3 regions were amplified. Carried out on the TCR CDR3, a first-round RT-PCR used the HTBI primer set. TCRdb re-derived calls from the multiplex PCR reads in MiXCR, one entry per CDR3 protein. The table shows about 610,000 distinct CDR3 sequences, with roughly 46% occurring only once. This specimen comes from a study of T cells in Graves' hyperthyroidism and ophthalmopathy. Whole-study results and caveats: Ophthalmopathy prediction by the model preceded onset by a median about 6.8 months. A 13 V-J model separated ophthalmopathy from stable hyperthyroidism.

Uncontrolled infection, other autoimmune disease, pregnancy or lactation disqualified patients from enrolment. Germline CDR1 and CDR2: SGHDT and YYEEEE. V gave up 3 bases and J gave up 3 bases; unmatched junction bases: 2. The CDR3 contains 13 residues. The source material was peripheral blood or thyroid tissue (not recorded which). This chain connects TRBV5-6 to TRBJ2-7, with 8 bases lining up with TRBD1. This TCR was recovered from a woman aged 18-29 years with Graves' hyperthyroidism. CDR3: CASSYGQGYEQYF. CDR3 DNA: TGTGCCAGCAGCTACGGACAGGGCTACGAGCAGTACTTC.